A selection of T cell receptor beta chains follows, all from one sample in a study of OX40 agonist ivuxolimab in advanced cancers. TCRdb's table, derived via immunoSEQ multiplex PCR, lists solely in-frame clones and lacks some. The sample shows 10,000 to 15,000 clones, 80% to 95% of them seen only once. The sample here was CD4+ or CD8+ T cells sorted from blood, taken in a trial of the OX40 agonist ivuxolimab. The receptors derive from an adult with an advanced solid tumor such as melanoma, head and neck, liver or kidney cancer. Both conserved end residues are part of each CDR3. D genes are given only for firm matches. Only part of the rows carry a size: once, few, many, or a class if the clone is expanded.

CASSVRPGQGGGELFF,TGTGCCAGCAGCGTCCGCCCTGGACAGGGGGGCGGGGAGCTGTTTTTT,TRBJ2-2,NA,TRBV9,TRBD1
CASSLAGTTYEQYF,TGTGCCAGCAGCTTAGCTGGGACAACCTACGAGCAGTACTTC,TRBJ2-7,NA,TRBV11-3,NA
CASRFATGYYGYTF,TGTGCCAGCAGGTTCGCCACAGGGTACTATGGCTACACCTTC,TRBJ1-2,few,TRBV28,NA
CASSVGGGTEAFF,TGCGCCAGTTCCGTAGGTGGGGGCACTGAAGCTTTCTTT,TRBJ1-1,NA,TRBV5-1,NA
CASSQEVPPLNQETQYF,TGCGCCAGCAGCCAAGAAGTTCCCCCCCTCAACCAAGAGACCCAGTACTTC,TRBJ2-5,NA,TRBV4-3,NA
CASRPGGTYNEQFF,TGTGCCAGCAGGCCAGGGGGCACTTACAATGAGCAGTTCTTC,TRBJ2-1,NA,TRBV6-5,TRBD1
CAWSSGTGYNQPQHF,TGTGCCTGGAGTAGCGGGACAGGGTACAATCAGCCCCAGCATTTT,TRBJ1-5,once,TRBV30,TRBD1
CASSLFPENYGYTF,TGCGCCAGCAGCTTGTTTCCAGAGAACTATGGCTACACCTTC,TRBJ1-2,NA,TRBV5-1,NA
CASSQTSYTQYF,TGCGCCAGCAGCCAAACCTCCTATACGCAGTATTTT,TRBJ2-3,NA,TRBV4-1,NA
CSVEEAYISTDTQYF,TGCAGCGTTGAGGAGGCTTATATTAGCACAGATACGCAGTATTTT,TRBJ2-3,NA,TRBV29-1,NA
CASSLEGTYYGYTF,TGTGCCAGCAGCTTGGAAGGGACCTACTATGGCTACACCTTC,TRBJ1-2,NA,TRBV7-2,NA